This is a list of T cell receptor beta chains from one sample in a study of blood T cell repertoires in COVID-19. Measured with immunoSEQ multiplex PCR; TCRdb has only the in-frame clones, and not every one. The table records roughly 120,000 clones, approximately 88% of them present only once. The specimen was peripheral blood. These receptor sequences come from a woman aged 70-85 years with acute or convalescent COVID-19. CDR3s include the opening cysteine and the closing phenylalanine or tryptophan. Each record gives: J gene, D gene, V gene, clone size, CDR3 DNA, CDR3 protein. The D gene is left open where the match is weak. Some rows mark clone size as missing; the rest say once, few, many or name a class of expanded clone.

>TRBJ1-2|.|TRBV7-9|.
TGTGCCAGCAGTCCGGACAGAGATGGCTACACCTTC
CASSPDRDGYTF
>TRBJ2-3|.|TRBV6-5|.
TGTGCCAGCAGTTCCGGGAGCACAGATACGCAGTATTTT
CASSSGSTDTQYF
>TRBJ1-6|TRBD1|TRBV6-1|.
TGTGCCAGCAGTGGGCAGGGGGTAGTACGTTATAATTCACCCCTCCACTTT
CASSGQGVVRYNSPLHF
>TRBJ1-5|.|TRBV3-1/TRBV3-2|.
TGTGCCAGCAGCCAAGGCCGGACAAGCGCCCAGCCCCAGCATTTT
CASSQGRTSAQPQHF
>TRBJ2-1|TRBD2|TRBV4-1|.
TGCGCCAGCAGCCAGCCCACTAGCGGGAGAGGCAATGAGCAGTTCTTC
CASSQPTSGRGNEQFF
>TRBJ1-2|.|TRBV4-2|.
TGTGCCAGCAGCTACGGACAGATTAACTATGGCTACACCTTC
CASSYGQINYGYTF
>TRBJ1-5|.|TRBV2|.
TGTGCCAGCAGGGGGGGTTCTAGCAATCAGCCCCAGCATTTT
CASRGGSSNQPQHF
>TRBJ2-1|TRBD2|TRBV10-1|.
TGCGCCAGCAGTGAGTCCACTAGCGGGACCAATGAGCAGTTCTTC
CASSESTSGTNEQFF
>TRBJ2-2|TRBD2|TRBV2|.
TGTGCCAGCAGTGCCCTAGCGGCCACCGGGGAGCTGTTTTTT
CASSALAATGELFF
>TRBJ1-4|.|TRBV30|.
TGTGCCTGTTCAACAATCACGGAAAAACTGTTTTTT
CACSTITEKLFF
>TRBJ2-1|.|TRBV9|.
TGTGCCAGCAGCGTAGGAGCCTCCTACAATGAGCAGTTCTTC
CASSVGASYNEQFF
>TRBJ1-2|.|TRBV7-2|.
TGTGCCAGCAGTTTCCCCGGACAGCTAAGGCCCTACACCTTC
CASSFPGQLRPYTF
>TRBJ1-1|TRBD1|TRBV30|.
TGTGCCTGGTCCCTCGGGACAGGGGGAACTGAAGCTTTCTTT
CAWSLGTGGTEAFF
>TRBJ1-5|.|TRBV9|.
TGTGCCAGCAGCGTAGGAGGGTTGGGTCAGCCCCAGCATTTT
CASSVGGLGQPQHF
>TRBJ1-2|TRBD1|TRBV2|once
TGTGCCAGCAGGCGGGACAGGGGGCGGAGTGGCTACACCTTC
CASRRDRGRSGYTF
>TRBJ2-1|.|TRBV7-9|.
TGTGCCAGCTCTCTGCCGAGGAAGGGGGATGAGCAGTTCTTC
CASSLPRKGDEQFF
>TRBJ2-1|TRBD2|TRBV27|.
TGTGCCAGCAGTTTAGAGGGACTAGCGGGACTCATCTACAATGAGCAGTTCTTC
CASSLEGLAGLIYNEQFF
>TRBJ2-1|TRBD2|TRBV6-5|few
TGTGCCAGCAGTTCTTTACTAGCGGGAGCGAACAATGAGCAGTTCTTC
CASSSLLAGANNEQFF
>TRBJ1-2|.|TRBV14|.
TGTGCCAGCAGCCAAGTAGAAGGGGTTGGCTACACCTTC
CASSQVEGVGYTF
>TRBJ2-3|TRBD2|TRBV5-4|once
TGTGCCAGCAGCTTGCGAGCGGGAGGAAACACAGATACGCAGTATTTT
CASSLRAGGNTDTQYF
>TRBJ1-6|.|TRBV24-1|.
TGTGCCACCACTTCGGTTCCTGGTTCACCCCTCCACTTT
CATTSVPGSPLHF
>TRBJ1-5|.|TRBV5-8|.
TGTGCCAGCAGCCGGGACGGGAGCAAAGTAACGCAGCCCCAGCATTTT
CASSRDGSKVTQPQHF
>TRBJ1-5|TRBD1|TRBV24-1|.
TGTGCCATCGGACAGGGCAATCAGCCCCAGCATTTT
CAIGQGNQPQHF